This T cell receptor (beta chain) was sequenced in a study of OX40 agonist ivuxolimab in advanced cancers. As to this clone: The antigen remains undetermined.

Germline CDR1 and CDR2: SQVTM and ANQGSEA. The CDR3 sequence is 14 residues long. V lost 4 bases to trimming and J lost 4 bases, with 16 bases between them. The sampling schedule covered blood at baseline, cycle 4 day 1, and cycle 7 day 1. Study-wide results and caveats: Nonresponders included some who also had low normalized T-cell clonal expansion. Within 6 weeks, CD4+ and CD8+ blood T cells expanded clonally at 0.1 to 3.0 mg/kg. Low clonal expansion, among the lowest seen, marked partial responders at 0.1-3.0 mg/kg.

Assay used: immunoSEQ multiplex PCR; TCRdb lists only in-frame clones, some missing. The sample yields about 100,000 clones, around nine tenths seen once. The receptor was isolated from an adult with an advanced solid tumor such as melanoma, head and neck, liver or kidney cancer. V and J are TRBV29-1 and TRBJ1-1; D not certain. The material sequenced was CD4+ or CD8+ T cells sorted from blood, taken in a trial of the OX40 agonist ivuxolimab. CDR3 residues: CSVVRRPSGTEAFF. The CDR3 coding sequence is TGCAGCGTTGTCCGGCGGCCCTCTGGCACTGAAGCTTTCTTT.